Each of the 14 T cell receptor beta chains below was sequenced from the same sample in a study of blood T cells in healthy people across ages. Together with a sample-barcoded 5' primer, a J-beta primer mix was included in a second PCR lasting about 7 to 12 cycles. One entry per CDR3 protein results from TCRdb running MiXCR on the 5' RACE reads. Of around 990,000 distinct CDR3 sequences in the sample, roughly two fifths were seen once. Sequences were obtained from blood. The receptors originated from a man aged 18 to 35 in good health.

This clonotype was counted only a few times. The CDR3 nucleotides are TGTGCCAGCTGGCGCACTCTCGGCGAAGCTTTCTTT. Amino acid sequence: CASWRTLGEAFF. V and J are TRBV27 and TRBJ1-1; D is undetermined. The ends were cut back, 8 bases at V and 8 bases at J, with 15 bases in the middle. The CDR3 has 12 amino acids. CDR1 is MNHEY and CDR2 is SMNVEV in the germline V gene (reference sequence).

J is TRBJ2-1 and V is TRBV12-5, with a tentative D call TRBD1 (6 bases). The CDR3 covers 12 residues. Trimming left V 9 bases short and J 1 base short, with 7 bases between. Germline V lookup: CDR1 LGHNT, CDR2 FRNRAP. The CDR3 region has the DNA TGTGCTAGGGGGGCTTCCTACAATGAGCAGTTCTTC. This sequence encodes CARGASYNEQFF.

The J gene is TRBJ1-5, the V gene TRBV28; D not certain. With 3 bases removed from V and 0 bases from J, the gap between germline ends came to 9 bases. The CDR3 covers 15 residues. The germline CDR1 and CDR2 sequences are MDHEN and SYDVKM. The CDR3 region is CASSLRFGSNQPQHF. The CDR3 DNA reads TGTGCCAGCAGTTTGAGGTTTGGTAGCAATCAGCCCCAGCATTTT.

This clonotype was seen more than once but under ten times. The CDR3 DNA follows: TGCAGTGCCATGGAACTCAGGACCGAGCAGTACTTC. It encodes CSAMELRTEQYF. The rearrangement links TRBV20-1 to TRBJ2-7, with D unclear. Trimming stripped 6 bases from V and 6 bases from J, with 15 bases between. The CDR3 extends over 12 amino acids. Per the germline V gene, CDR1 is DFQATT and CDR2 is SNEGSKA (reference sequence).

The chain has TRBV20-1 and TRBJ2-5; 8 bases agree with TRBD2. This CDR3 has 15 amino acids. Germline V gene lookup returns CDR1 DFQATT and CDR2 SNEGSKA (reference sequence). With 3 bases clipped from V and 2 bases from J, the junction kept 8 bases outside the gene matches. CDR3 in amino acids: CSASEPGGRQETQYF. CDR3 DNA: TGCAGTGCTAGTGAACCGGGGGGGAGACAAGAGACCCAGTACTTC.

V gene TRBV3-1 combines with J gene TRBJ2-1; no firm D call. This CDR3 spans 15 amino acids. Germline lookup yields CDR1 LGHDT and CDR2 YNNKEL (reference sequence). Trimming removed 1 base at V and 1 base at J, with 8 bases between. This CDR3 reads CASSQVRNSYNEQFF. The CDR3 DNA follows: TGTGCCAGCAGCCAAGTCAGAAATTCCTACAATGAGCAGTTCTTC.

This clonotype was observed at least ten times. The chain has TRBV5-1 and TRBJ1-1; 8 nucleotides agree with TRBD1. This CDR3 is built from 20 residues. With 3 bases clipped from V and 1 base from J, the junction kept 20 bases outside the gene matches. CDR1 is SGHRS, CDR2 YFSETQ, per germline. CDR3: CASSSRNNLIRGRRNTEAFF. The CDR3 DNA reads as TGCGCCAGCAGCTCAAGGAACAACCTCATCAGGGGGCGCAGGAACACTGAAGCTTTCTTT.

In regard to this clonotype: Relative to the germline gene, one junction end is altered; a read error may explain this. The CDR3 region has the DNA TGCGGTGCCAATGACAGGGCTTACGAGCAGTACTTC. Protein sequence: CGANDRAYEQYF. This sequence joins TRBV20-1 and TRBJ2-4; TRBD1 matches 7 bases. The J call may be in error: the DNA end matches TRBJ2-7 better. CDR3 length equals 12 residues. Germline V gene data show CDR1 as DFQATT and CDR2 as SNEGSKA (reference sequence).

The chain has TRBV12-3 or TRBV12-4 and TRBJ1-3; possible D gene TRBD1, 5 bases. The CDR3 is 14 residues long. Trimming pared 7 bases from V and 2 bases from J, leaving 12 bases between. DNA of the CDR3: TGTGCCAGCAAATCGGGGGGGGCTGGAAACACCATATATTTT. This gives the protein CASKSGGAGNTIYF.

The V gene is TRBV2, the J gene TRBJ1-4, with TRBD1 as a possible D gene (5 bases). CDR3 length equals 12 residues. Trimming took off 8 bases at V and 7 bases at J, with 11 bases between the two ends. CDR1 and CDR2 (germline): SNHLY, FYNNEI. The CDR3 sequence: CASYPGGEKLFF. The CDR3, as DNA: TGTGCCAGCTACCCGGGGGGTGAAAAACTGTTTTTT.

The table lists this clonotype with a few counts. CDR3 sequence (DNA): TGTGCCAGCAGCCCGGACGGGGCTGCCAAAAACATTCAGTACTTC. It encodes CASSPDGAAKNIQYF. V is TRBV4-2 and J is TRBJ2-4, with D possibly called TRBD1 or TRBD2 (5 bases each). Trimming pared 4 bases from V and 1 base from J, leaving 11 bases between. The CDR3 covers 15 residues. Germline CDR1 LGHNA, CDR2 YNFKEQ.

This clonotype was counted between two and nine times. V gene TRBV5-5 combines with J gene TRBJ2-7; a possible D gene is TRBD1 (6 bases). Trimming left V 4 bases short and J 3 bases short, with 14 bases between. Germline V CDR1 and CDR2: SGHKS, YYEKEE (reference sequence). The CDR3 is made up of 14 amino acids. CDR3 amino acids: CASSQQPGVYEQYF. In nucleotides, the CDR3 is TGTGCCAGCAGCCAACAACCAGGGGTCTACGAGCAGTACTTC.

Only a few counts were recorded for this clonotype. This chain joins TRBV11-2 and TRBJ2-7, with 10 bases identical to TRBD1. V lost 3 bases to trimming and J lost 4 bases; unmatched junction nucleotides: 21. Germline lookup yields CDR1 SGHAT and CDR2 FQNNGV. This CDR3 region has 20 residues. DNA of the CDR3: TGTGCCAGCAGCTTGGCCATCAGACGACGGGACAGGGGAAATCGTTACGAGCAGTACTTC. Its protein product is CASSLAIRRRDRGNRYEQYF.

This clonotype was recorded many times. This sequence joins TRBV20-1 and TRBJ1-2; a possible D gene is TRBD1 (6 bases). The V gene lost 0 bases and the J gene lost 4 bases, with 9 bases spanning the gap. Germline V gene data show CDR1 as DFQATT and CDR2 as SNEGSKA (reference sequence). The CDR3 runs to 13 residues. The CDR3 DNA is TGCAGTGCTAGAGATCAGGGGACCTATGGCTACACCTTC. Its protein is CSARDQGTYGYTF.